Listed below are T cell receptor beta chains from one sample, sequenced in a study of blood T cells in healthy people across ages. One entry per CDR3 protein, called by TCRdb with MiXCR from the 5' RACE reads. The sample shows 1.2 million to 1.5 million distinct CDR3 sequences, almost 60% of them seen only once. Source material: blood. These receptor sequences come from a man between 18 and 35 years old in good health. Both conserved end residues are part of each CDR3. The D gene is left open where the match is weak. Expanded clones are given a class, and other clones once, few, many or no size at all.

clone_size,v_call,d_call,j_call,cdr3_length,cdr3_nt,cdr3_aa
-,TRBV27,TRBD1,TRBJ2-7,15,TGTGCCAGCAGTAACTGGACAGGGACGACCTACGAGCAGTACTTC,CASSNWTGTTYEQYF
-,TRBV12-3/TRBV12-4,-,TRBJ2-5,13,TGTGCCAGCAGTTTAAAGGAATTAATGACCCAGTACTTC,CASSLKELMTQYF
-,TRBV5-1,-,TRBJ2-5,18,TGCGCCAGCAGCTCGGGATTGTCGGGAGCCCTAAGAGGGGAGACCCAGTACTTC,CASSSGLSGALRGETQYF
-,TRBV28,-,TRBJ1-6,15,TGTGCCAGCAGCCCGCTATGGGGGGCCCGGTCACCCCTCCACTTT,CASSPLWGARSPLHF
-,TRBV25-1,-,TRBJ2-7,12,TGTGCCACCCGACAGAGTACCTACGAGCAGTACTTC,CATRQSTYEQYF
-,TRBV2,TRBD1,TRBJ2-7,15,TGTGCCAGCAACACACCGGGACAGGGGGTTTACGAGCAGTACTTC,CASNTPGQGVYEQYF
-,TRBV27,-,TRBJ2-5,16,TGTGCCAGCAGTGTGCATCTAGCTGTACCTCGGAATGAGCAGTACTTC,CASSVHLAVPRNEQYF
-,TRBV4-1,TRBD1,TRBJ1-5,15,TGCGCCAGCAGCCACGAAAAGGGACAGGGCCAGCCCCAGCATTTT,CASSHEKGQGQPQHF
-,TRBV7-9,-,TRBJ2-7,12,TGTGCCAGCACACTAACTGGGTGCGAGCAGTACTTC,CASTLTGCEQYF
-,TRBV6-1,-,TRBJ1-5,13,TGTGCCAGTAGATGGGTGCACAATCAGCCCCAGCATTTT,CASRWVHNQPQHF
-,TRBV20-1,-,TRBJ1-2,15,TGCAGTGCTAGCCCCGCCTCAGGGAAAAACTATGGCTACACCTTC,CSASPASGKNYGYTF
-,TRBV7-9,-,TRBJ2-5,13,TGTGCCAGCAGCTCGGACTCAAAAGAGACCCAGTACTTC,CASSSDSKETQYF
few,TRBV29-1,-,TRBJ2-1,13,TGCAGCGTTGCGCCTGTTCGGCTCAATGAGCAGTTCTTC,CSVAPVRLNEQFF
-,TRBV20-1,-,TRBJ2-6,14,TGCAGTGCTAACGGGGACGCTGGGGCCAACGTCCTGACTTTC,CSANGDAGANVLTF
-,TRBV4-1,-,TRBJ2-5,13,TGCGCCAGCAGCCAATTCGGCAGAGAGACCCAGTACTTC,CASSQFGRETQYF
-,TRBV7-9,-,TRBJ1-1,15,TGTGCCAGCAGCCCATCGGGACGGGAGGGAACTGAAGCTTTCTTT,CASSPSGREGTEAFF
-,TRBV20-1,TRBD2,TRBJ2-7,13,TGCAGTGCCTTACTAGCGGTAACCTACGAGCAGTACTTC,CSALLAVTYEQYF
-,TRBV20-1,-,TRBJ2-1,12,TGCAGTGCTATCGGGACTCGCAATGAGCAGTTCTTC,CSAIGTRNEQFF
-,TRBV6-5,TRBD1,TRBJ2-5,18,TGTGCCAGCAGTTATGTCCTCGGGACAGAAAGAACGCCGGAGACCCAGTACTTC,CASSYVLGTERTPETQYF
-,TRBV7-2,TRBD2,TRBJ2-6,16,TGTGCCAGCAGCAACCCCCTAGCGGCTGGGGCCAACGTCCTGACTTTC,CASSNPLAAGANVLTF
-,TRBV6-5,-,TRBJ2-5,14,TGTGCCAGCAGTACGAGGAACAACCAAGAGACCCAGTACTTC,CASSTRNNQETQYF
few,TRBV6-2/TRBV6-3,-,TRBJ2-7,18,TGTGCCAGCAGTCAAAAAAACAACCAGGGGACGACCTCCTACGAGCAGTACTTC,CASSQKNNQGTTSYEQYF
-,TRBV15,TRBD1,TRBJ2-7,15,TGTGCCACCAGCAGCACCGGGACAGGGCCCTACGAGCAGTACTTC,CATSSTGTGPYEQYF
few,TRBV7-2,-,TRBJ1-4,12,TGTGCCAGCAGCTTACCTCCGGGACAACTGTTTTTT,CASSLPPGQLFF
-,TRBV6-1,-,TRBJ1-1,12,TGTGCCAGCAGGTCGGGTATTACTGAAGCTTTCTTT,CASRSGITEAFF
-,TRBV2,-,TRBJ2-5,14,TGTGCCAGCAACATTCCGGACGCAGAAGAGACCCAGTACTTC,CASNIPDAEETQYF
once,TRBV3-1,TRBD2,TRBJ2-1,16,TGTGCCAGCAGCCACTACCGGGAGGTCTCCTACAATGAGCAGTTCTTC,CASSHYREVSYNEQFF
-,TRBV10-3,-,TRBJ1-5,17,TGTGCCATCAGTGAGGTTCCGGCAGGGGTGCAAAATCAGCCCCAGCATTTT,CAISEVPAGVQNQPQHF
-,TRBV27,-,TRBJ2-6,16,TGTGCCAGTGGGAAGGGAACATTCTCTGGGGCCAACGTCCTGACTTTC,CASGKGTFSGANVLTF
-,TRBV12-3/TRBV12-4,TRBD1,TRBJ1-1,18,TGTGCCAGCAGTTTCTATCCCCGGTGGGGACAGGGCCTCACTGAAGCTTTCTTT,CASSFYPRWGQGLTEAFF
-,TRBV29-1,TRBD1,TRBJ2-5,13,TGCAGCGCATCAGGGGGTATGGAAGAGACCCAGTACTTC,CSASGGMEETQYF
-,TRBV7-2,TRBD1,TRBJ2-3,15,TGTGCCAGCAGCTCGACAGGGATCAGCACAGATACGCAGTATTTT,CASSSTGISTDTQYF
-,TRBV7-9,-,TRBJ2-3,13,TGTGCCAGCAGCAAGTACAGGGCAGATACGCAGTATTTT,CASSKYRADTQYF
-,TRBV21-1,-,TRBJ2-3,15,TGTGCCAGCAGCAAAGACAGGGGCCCGCCAGATACGCAGTATTTT,CASSKDRGPPDTQYF
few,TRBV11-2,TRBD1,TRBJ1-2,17,TGTGCCAGCAGTTTTACGGCCGGACAGGGGATCATCAATGGCTACACCTTC,CASSFTAGQGIINGYTF
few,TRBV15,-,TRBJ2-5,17,TGTGCCACCAGCAGAGATCGAGACAGGGAGGAGGTAGAGACCCAGTACTTC,CATSRDRDREEVETQYF
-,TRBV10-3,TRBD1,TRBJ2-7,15,TGTGCCATCGGGACAGGCGGGACAGGGACCTACGAGCAGTACTTC,CAIGTGGTGTYEQYF
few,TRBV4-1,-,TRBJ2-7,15,TGCGCCAGCAGCCAAGTTAGCGAGAGCTCCTACGAGCAGTACTTC,CASSQVSESSYEQYF
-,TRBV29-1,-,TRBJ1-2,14,TGCAGCGTTGACCGTCGGATTGCTAACTATGGCTACACCTTC,CSVDRRIANYGYTF
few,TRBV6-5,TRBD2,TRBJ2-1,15,TGTGCCAGCATACAGGTAGCGGGAGGGAGGAATGAGCAGTTCTTC,CASIQVAGGRNEQFF
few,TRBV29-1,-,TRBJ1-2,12,TGCAGCGTTGTTCACACGGGCTATGGCTACACCTTC,CSVVHTGYGYTF
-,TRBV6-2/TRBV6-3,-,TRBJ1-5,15,TGTGCCAGCAGTCCTACCAGGGGTAGCAATCAGCCCCAGCATTTT,CASSPTRGSNQPQHF
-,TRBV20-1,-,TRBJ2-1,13,TGCAGTGCTAGAGGACTCCTCCACAATGAGCAGTTCTTC,CSARGLLHNEQFF
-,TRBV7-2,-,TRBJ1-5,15,TGTGCCAGCAGCTTTGGACAGAGCCGGGATCAGCCCCAGCATTTT,CASSFGQSRDQPQHF
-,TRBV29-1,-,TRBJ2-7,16,TGCAGCGTTGAAGATCAGGGGTTTGGTCTGCCCTACGAGCAGTACTTC,CSVEDQGFGLPYEQYF
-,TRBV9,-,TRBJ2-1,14,TGTGCCAGCAGCGTAGTTGGGTCCTACAATGAGCAGTTCTTC,CASSVVGSYNEQFF
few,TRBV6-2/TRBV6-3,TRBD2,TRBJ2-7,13,TGTGCCAGCAGCTGGACTAGTTACTACGAGCAGTACTTC,CASSWTSYYEQYF
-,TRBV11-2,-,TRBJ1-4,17,TGTGCCAGCAGCTTCGGTCCCCCGACAGCAACTAATGAAAAACTGTTTTTT,CASSFGPPTATNEKLFF
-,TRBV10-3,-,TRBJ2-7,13,TGTGCCATCAGTGAGGCAGAGGCCTACGAGCAGTACTTC,CAISEAEAYEQYF
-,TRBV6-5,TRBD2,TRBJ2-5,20,TGTGCCAGCAGTTTCGCCAACCCGCTTAGGACTAGCGGGGATGGAGAGACCCAGTACTTC,CASSFANPLRTSGDGETQYF
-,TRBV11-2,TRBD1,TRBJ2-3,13,TGTGCCAATCGACAGGGTGAGACAGATACGCAGTATTTT,CANRQGETDTQYF
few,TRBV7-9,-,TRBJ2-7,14,TGTGCCAGCAGCCCAATCGGGCTAACATACGAGCAGTACTTC,CASSPIGLTYEQYF
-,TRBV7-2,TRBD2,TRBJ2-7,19,TGTGCCAGCAGCCGAACCCGGGAGAGCGGGAGGAACGGCCCCTACGAGCAGTACTTC,CASSRTRESGRNGPYEQYF
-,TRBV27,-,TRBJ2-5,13,TGTGCCAGCAGTTTAAACCCGCGGGGGACCCAGTACTTC,CASSLNPRGTQYF